This TCR beta chain was recorded in a study of regulatory T cells in long-lasting Graves disease. Study context: New Graves' disease cases had less than 3 months of antithyroid drugs.

The authors built TCR beta libraries using iRepertoire HTBI primers and Arm-PCR of CDR3 regions. One entry per CDR3 protein results from TCRdb running MiXCR on the multiplex PCR reads. The sample consists of 550,000 to 600,000 distinct CDR3 sequences, roughly 16% of them appearing once. CDR3 size: 13 residues. Germline loops: CDR1 KGHSH, CDR2 LQKENI. Deletions cut 2 bases from V and 4 bases from J, with 5 bases between. This clonotype was observed at least ten times. Time point given: newly diagnosed GD, antithyroid drugs for less than 3 months. There was RNA extracted from PBMCs, and the TCR library was made from it. The collection involved drawing roughly 10 milliliters of peripheral blood into EDTA tubes. This sample also belongs to another study, concerning T cells in Graves' hyperthyroidism and ophthalmopathy.

The receptor's source is a man aged 18 to 30 with Graves disease. The sample consisted of peripheral blood mononuclear cells (PBMCs), taken at new diagnosis, from a patient treated with antithyroid drugs. The V and J genes are TRBV18 and TRBJ1-4, with D possibly matching TRBD1 (5 bases). CDR3 region: CASSPRGNEKLFF. The DNA for the CDR3 is TGTGCCAGCTCACCAAGGGGTAATGAAAAACTGTTTTTT.